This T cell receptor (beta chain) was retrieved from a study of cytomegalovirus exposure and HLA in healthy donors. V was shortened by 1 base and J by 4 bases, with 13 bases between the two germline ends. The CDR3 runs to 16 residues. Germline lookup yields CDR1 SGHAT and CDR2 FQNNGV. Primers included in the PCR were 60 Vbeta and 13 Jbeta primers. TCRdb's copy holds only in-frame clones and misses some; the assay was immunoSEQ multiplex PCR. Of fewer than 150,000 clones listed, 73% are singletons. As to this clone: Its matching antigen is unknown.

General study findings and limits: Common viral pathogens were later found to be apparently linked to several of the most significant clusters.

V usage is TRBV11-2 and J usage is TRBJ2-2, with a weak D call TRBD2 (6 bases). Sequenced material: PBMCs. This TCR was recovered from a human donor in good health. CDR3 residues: CASSLVSYGGTGELFF. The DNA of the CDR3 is TGTGCCAGCAGCTTAGTAAGCTACGGGGGCACCGGGGAGCTGTTTTTT.